A single sample gave rise to the 8 T cell receptor beta chains below, sequenced in a study of T cells in Graves' hyperthyroidism and ophthalmopathy. Researchers amplified the TCR beta CDR3 regions from RNA transcripts. In the first-round RT-PCR of the TCR CDR3, the HTBI primer set was used. TCRdb processed the multiplex PCR reads anew with MiXCR; each CDR3 protein has one entry. The data contain tens of thousands of distinct CDR3 sequences, about 54% of them singletons. The sequencing sample was made of peripheral blood or thyroid tissue (not recorded which). The receptor source for this set is a young man with Graves' hyperthyroidism.

This clonotype appeared many times. The rearrangement uses TRBV9 and TRBJ1-6; no reliable D call. CDR1 and CDR2 (germline): SGDLS, YYNGEE. The CDR3 is 13 amino acids. V was pared by 2 bases and J by 8 bases, with 8 bases between. The CDR3 DNA reads as TGTGCCAGCAGCGTCTTTCCGGATTCACCCCTCCACTTT. Translation: CASSVFPDSPLHF.

This clonotype came up many times. V and J are TRBV20-1 and TRBJ2-3; 10 positions agree with TRBD2. This CDR3 is 16 amino acids long. Germline V gives CDR1 DFQATT, CDR2 SNEGSKA (reference sequence). Losses at the gene ends were 1 base for V and 5 bases for J; bases not matched to a gene: 9. In nucleotides, the CDR3 is TGCAGTGCTAGAGCACCGGGACTAGCGACACTAGATACGCAGTATTTT. This encodes CSARAPGLATLDTQYF.

The sample holds many counts of this clonotype. The gene calls are TRBV20-1 and TRBJ2-3; possible D gene TRBD1, 6 bases. The CDR3 runs 16 residues. The V end was cut by 1 base, the J end by 6 bases, with 20 bases between. Per the germline V gene, CDR1 is DFQATT and CDR2 is SNEGSKA (reference sequence). DNA for the CDR3: TGCAGTGCTAGAGCATTACAGGGATGGAGTGGGGATACGCAGTATTTT. This sequence encodes CSARALQGWSGDTQYF.

The chain uses TRBV6-6 and TRBJ1-5; 9 positions match TRBD1. Losses at the gene ends were 2 bases for V and 6 bases for J; bases not matched to a gene: 8. Germline CDR1 reads MNHNY; CDR2 reads SVGAGI (reference sequence). This CDR3 spans 16 amino acids. This CDR3 reads CASSYTTGGFGQPQHF. In DNA form, the CDR3 reads TGTGCCAGCAGTTACACCACAGGGGGCTTTGGTCAGCCCCAGCATTTT.

This clonotype showed up just a few times. A read error may explain this, as a much larger clone is one base away. The J gene is TRBJ2-7, the V gene TRBV27; D is undetermined. Germline-derived CDR1 and CDR2 are MNHEY and SMNVEV (reference sequence). The CDR3 extends over 14 amino acids. The DNA for the CDR3 is TGTGCCAGCAGTTACGGCGGTTATACCCACGAGCGGTACTTC. Translation: CASSYGGYTHERYF.

Only a few counts were recorded for this clonotype. V is TRBV25-1 and J is TRBJ1-2, with TRBD1 matching 8 bases. Germline CDR1 and CDR2: MGHDK and SYGVNS. The CDR3 contains 18 residues. V was pared by 3 bases and J by 4 bases, with 16 bases of the junction left unmatched. For the CDR3, the DNA is TGTGCCAGCAGTGATTCCTCATACAGGGGGTCGGCCCTCTATGGCTACACCTTC. It specifies CASSDSSYRGSALYGYTF.

This clonotype was seen ten or more times. The rearrangement links TRBV12-3 or TRBV12-4 to TRBJ2-5, with D perhaps assigned TRBD1 or TRBD2 (5 bases each). This CDR3 contains 14 residues. Trimming cost V 6 bases and J 1 base, with 12 bases left between them. The CDR3 is CASSYPGTQETQYF. CDR3 bases: TGTGCCAGCAGCTACCCCGGGACCCAAGAGACCCAGTACTTC.

The V and J genes are TRBV24-1 and TRBJ2-2, with 8 bases that match TRBD1. CDR3 length equals 17 residues. V lost 1 base to trimming and J lost 5 bases; unmatched junction nucleotides: 8. Germline lookup yields CDR1 KGHDR and CDR2 SFDVKD. The CDR3, as DNA: TGTGCCACCAGTGATTTTCCAGAGGACAGGGCGACCGGGGAGCTGTTTTTT. Translation gives CATSDFPEDRATGELFF.